This T cell receptor (beta chain) was sequenced in a study of control samples from healthy donors and cancer patients. The assay was immunoSEQ multiplex PCR, and TCRdb's table has in-frame clones only and misses some. The profile shows 150,000 to 200,000 clones, about 94% of them singletons. CDR1 is SGDLS, CDR2 YYNGEE, per germline. The CDR3 sequence is 16 residues long. V was cut by 0 bases and J by 3 bases, with 14 bases left in between. The TCR sequence derives from a woman aged 40 to 55 in good health. The chain has TRBV9 and TRBJ2-3; D not certain. The sample was blood. In DNA form, the CDR3 reads TGTGCCAGCAGCGTAGGGGCTAGTCAGCTGACAGATACGCAGTATTTT. This codes for CASSVGASQLTDTQYF.